This entry concerns a single T cell receptor beta chain. Its target is unknown. This record comes from a study of CD8 T cells in Susac syndrome. Study findings and constraints: The authors acknowledged that their TCR sequencing and HLA analysis involved a relatively small number of individuals.

It was with random hexamers that 0.5 to 1 ug RNA was reverse transcribed. Amplification of TCR beta CDR3 by immunoSEQ multiplex PCR spanned 54 Vbeta and 13 Jbeta. TCRdb passed the immunoSEQ multiplex PCR reads through MiXCR, listing each CDR3 protein once. The sample records about 180,000 distinct CDR3 sequences, roughly 96% being singletons. Sequenced: CD8+ T cells from PBMCs. The TCR originated in a human donor with multiple sclerosis.

CDR3 sequence: CSVSGPTGELFF. The DNA of the CDR3 is TGCAGCGTTTCAGGTCCCACCGGGGAGCTGTTTTTT. The rearrangement links TRBV29-1 to TRBJ2-2; no definite D call. The CDR3 is 12 residues long. Trimming cost V 5 bases and J 4 bases, with 8 bases left between them. Per germline, CDR1 SQVTM and CDR2 ANQGSEA.